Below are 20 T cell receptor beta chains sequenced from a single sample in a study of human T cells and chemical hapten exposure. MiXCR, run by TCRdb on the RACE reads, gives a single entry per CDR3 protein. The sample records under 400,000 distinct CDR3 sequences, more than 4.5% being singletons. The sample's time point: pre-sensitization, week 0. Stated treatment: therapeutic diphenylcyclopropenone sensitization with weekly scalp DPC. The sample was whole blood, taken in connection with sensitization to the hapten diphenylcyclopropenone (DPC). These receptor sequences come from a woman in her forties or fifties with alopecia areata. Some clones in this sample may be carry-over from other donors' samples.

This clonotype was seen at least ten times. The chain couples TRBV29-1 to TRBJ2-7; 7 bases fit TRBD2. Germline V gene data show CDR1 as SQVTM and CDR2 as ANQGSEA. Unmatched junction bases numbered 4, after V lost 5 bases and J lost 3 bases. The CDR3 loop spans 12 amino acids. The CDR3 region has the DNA TGCAGCGTTCCTAGCGGCAACTACGAGCAGTACTTC. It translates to CSVPSGNYEQYF.

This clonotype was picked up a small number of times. The CDR3 spells CASSTQGSSTEAFF. The CDR3 nucleotides read TGTGCCAGCAGTACGCAGGGTAGTTCGACTGAAGCTTTCTTT. The rearrangement joins TRBV2 to TRBJ1-1; the D gene is possibly TRBD1 (5 bases). This CDR3 is 14 amino acids long. The V end was cut by 5 bases, the J end by 5 bases, with 15 bases between. The germline CDR1 and CDR2 sequences are SNHLY and FYNNEI.

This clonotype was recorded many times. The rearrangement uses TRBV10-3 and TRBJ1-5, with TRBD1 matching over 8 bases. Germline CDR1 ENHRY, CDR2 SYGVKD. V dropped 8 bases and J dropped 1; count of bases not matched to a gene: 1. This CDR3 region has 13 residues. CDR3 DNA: TGTGCCATCCGGGACAGGAGCAATCAGCCCCAGCATTTT. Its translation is CAIRDRSNQPQHF.

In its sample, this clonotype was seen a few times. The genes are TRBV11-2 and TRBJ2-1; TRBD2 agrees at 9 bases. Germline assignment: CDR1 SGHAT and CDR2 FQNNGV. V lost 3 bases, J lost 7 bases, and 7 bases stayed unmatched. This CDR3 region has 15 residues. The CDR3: CASSFGGGARNEQFF. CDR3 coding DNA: TGTGCCAGCAGCTTCGGCGGGGGGGCCAGAAATGAGCAGTTCTTC.

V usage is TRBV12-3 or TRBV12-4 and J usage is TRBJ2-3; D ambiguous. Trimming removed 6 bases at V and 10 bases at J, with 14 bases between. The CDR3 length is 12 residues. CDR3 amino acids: CASSLVPIAQYF. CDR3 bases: TGTGCCAGCAGCCTGGTCCCGATAGCGCAGTATTTT.

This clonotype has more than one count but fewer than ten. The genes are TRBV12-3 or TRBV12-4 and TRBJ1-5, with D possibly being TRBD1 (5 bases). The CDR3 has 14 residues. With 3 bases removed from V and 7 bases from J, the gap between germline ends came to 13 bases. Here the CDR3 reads CASSFVSGNQPQHF. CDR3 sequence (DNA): TGTGCCAGCAGTTTCGTGTCAGGGAACCAGCCCCAGCATTTT.

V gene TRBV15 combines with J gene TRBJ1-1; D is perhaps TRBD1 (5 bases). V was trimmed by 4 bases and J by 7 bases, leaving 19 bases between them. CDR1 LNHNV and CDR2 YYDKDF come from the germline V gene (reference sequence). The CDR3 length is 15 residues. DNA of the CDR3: TGTGCCACCAGCACACCTGTGGACACCCACGGTGAAGCTTTCTTT. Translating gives CATSTPVDTHGEAFF.

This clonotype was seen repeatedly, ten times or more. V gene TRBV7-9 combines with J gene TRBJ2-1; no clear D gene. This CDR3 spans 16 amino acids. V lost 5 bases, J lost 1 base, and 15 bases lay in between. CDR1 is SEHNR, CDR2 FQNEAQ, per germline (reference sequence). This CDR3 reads CASSPLAGPSYNEQFF. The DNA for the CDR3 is TGTGCCAGCAGCCCCCTGGCAGGCCCTTCCTACAATGAGCAGTTCTTC.

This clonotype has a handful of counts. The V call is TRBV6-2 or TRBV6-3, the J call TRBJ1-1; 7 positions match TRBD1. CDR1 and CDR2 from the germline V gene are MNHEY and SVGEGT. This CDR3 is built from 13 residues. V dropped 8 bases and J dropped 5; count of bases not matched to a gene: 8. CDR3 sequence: CASGGGGITEAFF. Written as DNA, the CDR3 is TGTGCCAGCGGAGGAGGGGGCATTACTGAAGCTTTCTTT.

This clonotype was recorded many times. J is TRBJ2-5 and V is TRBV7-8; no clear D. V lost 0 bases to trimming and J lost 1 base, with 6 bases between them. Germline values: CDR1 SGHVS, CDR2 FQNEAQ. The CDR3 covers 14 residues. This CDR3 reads CASSLAAVQETQYF. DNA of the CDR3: TGTGCCAGCAGCTTAGCCGCAGTCCAAGAGACCCAGTACTTC.

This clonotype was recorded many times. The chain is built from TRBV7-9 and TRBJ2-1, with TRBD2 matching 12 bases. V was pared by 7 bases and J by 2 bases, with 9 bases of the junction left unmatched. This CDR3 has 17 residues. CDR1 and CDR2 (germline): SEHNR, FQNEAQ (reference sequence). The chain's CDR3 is CASTTTSGGPTYNEQFF. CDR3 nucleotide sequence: TGTGCCAGCACTACGACTAGCGGGGGCCCAACCTACAATGAGCAGTTCTTC.

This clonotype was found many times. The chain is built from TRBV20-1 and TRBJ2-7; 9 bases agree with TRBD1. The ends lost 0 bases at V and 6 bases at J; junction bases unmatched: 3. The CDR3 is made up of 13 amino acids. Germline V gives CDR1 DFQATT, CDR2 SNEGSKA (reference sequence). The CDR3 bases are TGCAGTGCTAGAGAGGGACAGGGAGGCGAGCAGTACTTC. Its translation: CSAREGQGGEQYF.

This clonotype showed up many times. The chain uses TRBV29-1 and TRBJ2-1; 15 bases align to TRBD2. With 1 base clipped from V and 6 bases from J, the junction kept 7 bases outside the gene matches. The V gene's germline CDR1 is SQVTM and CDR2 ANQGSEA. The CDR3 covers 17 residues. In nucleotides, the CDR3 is TGCAGCGTTGAAGGATGGGGACTAGCGGGGGGCACCAATGAGCAGTTCTTC. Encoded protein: CSVEGWGLAGGTNEQFF.

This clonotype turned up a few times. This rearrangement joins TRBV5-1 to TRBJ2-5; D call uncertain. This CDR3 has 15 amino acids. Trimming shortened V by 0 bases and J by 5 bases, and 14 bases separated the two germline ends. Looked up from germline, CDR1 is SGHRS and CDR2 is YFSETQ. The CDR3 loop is CASSLGVLGKETQYF. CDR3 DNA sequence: TGCGCCAGCAGCTTGGGGGTCCTGGGGAAGGAGACCCAGTACTTC.

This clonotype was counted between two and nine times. CDR3 coding DNA: TGTGCCAGCAGCATGACAGGGTCTATAGGTTCACCCCTCCACTTT. Translating gives CASSMTGSIGSPLHF. The chain links TRBV7-8 to TRBJ1-6; TRBD1 agrees at 7 bases. The CDR3 sequence is 15 residues long. V lost 5 bases, J lost 9 bases, and 10 bases stayed unmatched. Germline V gives CDR1 SGHVS, CDR2 FQNEAQ. Drawing the rest from reference TRBV7-8 and TRBJ1-6, the complete variable domain is GAGVSQSPRYKVAKRGQDVALRCDPISGHVSLFWYQQALGQGPEFLTYFQNEAQLDKSGLPSDRFFAERPEGSVSTLKIQRTQQEDSAVYLCASSMTGSIGSPLHFGNGTRLTVT.

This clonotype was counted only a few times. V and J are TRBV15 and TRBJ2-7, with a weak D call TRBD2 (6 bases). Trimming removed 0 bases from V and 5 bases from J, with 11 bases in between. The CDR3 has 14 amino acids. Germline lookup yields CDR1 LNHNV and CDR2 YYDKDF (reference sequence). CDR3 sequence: CATSRDWRGNEQYF. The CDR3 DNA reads TGTGCCACCAGCAGAGATTGGCGGGGTAACGAGCAGTACTTC. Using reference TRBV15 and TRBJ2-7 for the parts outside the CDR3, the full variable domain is DAMVIQNPRYQVTQFGKPVTLSCSQTLNHNVMYWYQQKSSQAPKLLFHYYDKDFNNEADTPDNFQSRRPNTSFCFLDIRSPGLGDTAMYLCATSRDWRGNEQYFGPGTRLTVT.

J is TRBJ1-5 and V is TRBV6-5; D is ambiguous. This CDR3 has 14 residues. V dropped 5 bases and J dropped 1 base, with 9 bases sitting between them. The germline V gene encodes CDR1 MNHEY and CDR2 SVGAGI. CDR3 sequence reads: CASSSNPSNQPQHF. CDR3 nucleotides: TGTGCCAGCAGTAGTAACCCCAGCAATCAGCCCCAGCATTTT.

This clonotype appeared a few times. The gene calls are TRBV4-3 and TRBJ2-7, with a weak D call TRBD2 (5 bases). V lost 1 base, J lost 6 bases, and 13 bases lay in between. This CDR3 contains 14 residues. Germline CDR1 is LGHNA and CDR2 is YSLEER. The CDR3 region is CASSQAGFEGEQYF. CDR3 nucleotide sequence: TGCGCCAGCAGCCAAGCCGGCTTTGAGGGCGAGCAGTACTTC.

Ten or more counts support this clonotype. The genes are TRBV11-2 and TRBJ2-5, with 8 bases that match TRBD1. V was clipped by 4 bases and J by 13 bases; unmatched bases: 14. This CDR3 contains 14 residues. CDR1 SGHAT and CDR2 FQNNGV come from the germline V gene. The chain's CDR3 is CASSSLQGAMDLYF. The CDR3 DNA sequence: TGTGCCAGCAGCTCCCTCCAGGGGGCGATGGATTTGTACTTC.

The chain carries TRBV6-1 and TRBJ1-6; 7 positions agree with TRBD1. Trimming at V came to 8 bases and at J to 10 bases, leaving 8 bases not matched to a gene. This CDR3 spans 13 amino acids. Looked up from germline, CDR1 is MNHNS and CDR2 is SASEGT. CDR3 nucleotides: TGTGCCAGCGCCCCGCAGGGGGACTCACCCCTCCACTTT. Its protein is CASAPQGDSPLHF.